Following are 8 T cell receptor beta chains from one sample sequenced in a study of early T cells in non-severe SARS-CoV-2 infection (dated by TCRdb to the early 2020s). Library generation was performed with 5' RACE. Sequencer: NextSeq 500. TCRdb took the public reads, trimmed them with fastp at Q25, ran MiXCR for clone calling and kept in-frame beta chains. Rows are unified per CDR3 protein, each entry keeping the most common DNA and genes. The sample has tens of thousands of distinct CDR3 sequences on record, approximately 9.2% of them singletons. Together, the top ten hold around 15% of the sample. The sequenced sample was whole blood, obtained at baseline. These receptors were taken from an adult who was a healthcare worker with PCR-confirmed SARS-CoV-2 infection or an uninfected control (not recorded which).

This clonotype appeared many times. V usage is TRBV7-3 and J usage is TRBJ2-2; 9 nucleotides line up with TRBD1. The germline V gene has CDR1 SGHTA and CDR2 FQGTGA. With V trimmed by 4 bases and J by 6 bases, 6 bases remained unmatched. This CDR3 has 15 residues. CDR3 sequence (DNA): TGTGCCAGCAGCTCCGGGACAGGGATGGCCGGGGAGCTGTTTTTT. Translated: CASSSGTGMAGELFF.

A remark on this clonotype: One end of the junction fails to match germline, which may point to a read error. V usage is TRBV6-5 and J usage is TRBJ1-6; D perhaps matches TRBD1 (5 bases). This CDR3 comprises 14 residues. Germline V gene lookup returns CDR1 MNHEY and CDR2 SVGAGI. CDR3 DNA: TGTGCCGGCAGTTACGAGGGGCTTAATTCACCCCTCCACTTT. It is translated as CAGSYEGLNSPLHF.

In this sample, this clonotype turned up a few times. The rearrangement uses TRBV12-3 or TRBV12-4 and TRBJ2-5, with no clear D. The V gene lost 3 bases and the J gene lost 2 bases, with 10 bases spanning the gap. CDR3 length equals 14 residues. The CDR3 protein is CASSLRSVQETQYF. As DNA, the CDR3 is TGTGCCAGCAGTTTGAGGTCGGTTCAAGAGACCCAGTACTTC.

This clonotype was recorded a few times. V usage is TRBV12-3 or TRBV12-4 and J usage is TRBJ2-7, with TRBD1 identical over 7 bases. V lost 6 bases, J lost 2 bases, and 13 bases stayed unmatched. CDR3 length: 16 residues. DNA of the CDR3: TGTGCCAGCAGCTTTTGGACAGGAGGATTACCCTACGAGCAGTACTTC. This sequence encodes CASSFWTGGLPYEQYF.

V and J are TRBV5-1 and TRBJ2-3; the D is unclear. Germline V gene lookup returns CDR1 SGHRS and CDR2 YFSETQ. The germline V and J ends were trimmed by 6 bases and 2 bases, with 19 bases remaining between them. The CDR3 extends over 16 amino acids. This CDR3 reads CASTPQLLPDTDTQYF. CDR3 nucleotides: TGCGCCAGCACCCCGCAGCTGTTACCCGACACAGATACGCAGTATTTT.

For this clonotype: This sequence may be a read error, since a much larger clone differs from it by one base. V is TRBV12-3 or TRBV12-4 and J is TRBJ2-1, with D possibly being TRBD2 (7 bases). Trimming stripped 8 bases from V and 8 bases from J, with 22 bases between. The CDR3 extends over 15 amino acids. CDR3 coding DNA: TGTGCCAGCTATGTCGGGGGGCTTCTTCCCGATGAGCAGTTCTTC. It codes for CASYVGGLLPDEQFF.

The J gene is TRBJ1-1, the V gene TRBV6-6; 9 nucleotides agree with TRBD1. The CDR3 is 14 amino acids. CDR1 and CDR2 (germline): MNHNY, SVGAGI (reference sequence). The V gene end was trimmed by 5 bases and the J gene end by 3 bases; junction bases not matched to a gene: 4. The CDR3 is CASSGQGSHTEAFF. CDR3 coding DNA: TGTGCCAGCAGTGGACAGGGGTCCCACACTGAAGCTTTCTTT.

The chain employs TRBV11-2 and TRBJ2-7; a possible D gene is TRBD2 (6 bases). This CDR3 region has 13 residues. The germline CDR1 and CDR2 sequences are SGHAT and FQNNGV. Trimming removed 3 bases from V and 7 bases from J, with 13 bases in between. The CDR3 DNA is TGTGCCAGCAGCTTCGGCGGGGCCCAAGAGCAGTACTTC. Translated, it gives CASSFGGAQEQYF.